The 17 T cell receptor beta chains below were found in one sample sequenced in a study of blood T cell repertoires in COVID-19. The protocol was immunoSEQ multiplex PCR, while the TCRdb copy is restricted to in-frame clones and leaves out a portion. The sample gives 150,000 to 180,000 clones, over 65% of which show up once; around 1.7% is in the top ten. Sequencing used peripheral blood. These receptors all come from a man older than 75 with acute or convalescent COVID-19.

DNA of the CDR3: TGTGCCAGCAGTGGGGACAGACTGAACACTGAAGCTTTCTTT. Translation gives CASSGDRLNTEAFF. The J gene is TRBJ1-1, the V gene TRBV2; 7 bases are shared with TRBD1. V was pared by 4 bases and J by 0 bases, with 2 bases of the junction left unmatched. This CDR3 has 14 amino acids. In germline, CDR1 is SNHLY, CDR2 FYNNEI.

Concerning this clone itself: At one of its ends the junction is not consistent with the germline gene, which may arise from a read error. The chain joins TRBV6-5 to TRBJ1-1, with 8 nucleotides matching TRBD1. Germline V lookup: CDR1 MNHEY, CDR2 SVGAGI. The CDR3 extends over 13 amino acids. DNA of the CDR3: TGCGTCACCCAGACAGGGGAAGGCACTGAAGCTTTCTTT. Translated: CVTQTGEGTEAFF.

V is TRBV3-1 (or the pseudogene TRBV3-2) and J is TRBJ2-7, with 8 bases that match TRBD1. Per germline, CDR1 LGHDT and CDR2 YNNKEL (reference sequence). The CDR3 loop spans 14 amino acids. V shed 9 bases, J shed 6 bases, and the junction held 13 bases outside the gene matches. The CDR3 nucleotides read TGTGCCAGTAGACCTACAGGGGGGTCGCGCGAGCAGTACTTC. Residues: CASRPTGGSREQYF.

This clone has only a few counts. The same CDR3 is also encoded by other DNA sequences in this sample. The chain carries TRBV3-1 (or the pseudogene TRBV3-2) and TRBJ2-2, with D possibly being TRBD2 (6 bases). The CDR3 length is 17 residues. CDR1 and CDR2 (germline): LGHDT, YNNKEL (reference sequence). V lost 0 bases, J lost 5 bases, and 16 bases lay in between. The CDR3 loop is CASSQESSGGWTGELFF. As DNA, the CDR3 is TGTGCCAGCAGCCAAGAGTCGAGCGGAGGGTGGACCGGGGAGCTGTTTTTT.

The CDR3 bases are TGTGCCAGCAGCCTCGACAAGTTCACCCGGGACGGGGAGCTGTTTTTT. Protein product: CASSLDKFTRDGELFF. The chain has TRBV7-9 and TRBJ2-2; D is possibly TRBD2 (5 bases). This CDR3 comprises 16 residues. The V gene lost 5 bases and the J gene lost 7 bases, with 20 bases spanning the gap. Germline CDR1 and CDR2: SEHNR and FQNEAQ (reference sequence).

Note on this clone: The sample has other DNA sequences that encode this CDR3 too. The genes are TRBV12-3 or TRBV12-4 and TRBJ1-5; perhaps TRBD1 as D (5 bases). Trimming left V 3 bases short and J 7 bases short, with 10 bases between. The CDR3 has 13 amino acids. The CDR3 coding sequence is TGTGCCAGCAGTTTGGGCGGGGGGCAGCCCCAGCATTTT. It is translated as CASSLGGGQPQHF.

This chain joins TRBV27 and TRBJ1-1; D perhaps matches TRBD1 (6 bases). Trimming removed 4 bases from V and 7 bases from J, with 19 bases in between. The CDR3 has 15 residues. Germline values: CDR1 MNHEY, CDR2 SMNVEV (reference sequence). CDR3 in DNA: TGTGCCAGCAGTTCCCGGACAGCTTCACTTAGTGAAGCTTTCTTT. As protein: CASSSRTASLSEAFF.

J is TRBJ2-5 and V is TRBV5-1, with 7 nucleotides matching TRBD2. The CDR3 is 13 amino acids. With 2 bases clipped from V and 5 bases from J, the junction kept 3 bases outside the gene matches. Germline V gene data show CDR1 as SGHRS and CDR2 as YFSETQ. The CDR3 reads CASSFWGGETQYF. The CDR3 bases are TGCGCCAGCAGCTTTTGGGGGGGTGAGACCCAGTACTTC.

The chain links TRBV9 to TRBJ1-4; no reliable D call. Deletions cut 0 bases from V and 5 bases from J, with 11 bases between. This CDR3 has 15 residues. Germline V gene sequence: CDR1 SGDLS, CDR2 YYNGEE. As DNA, the CDR3 is TGTGCCAGCAGCGTAGGTTTGGGAGTGAATGAAAAACTGTTTTTT. Residues: CASSVGLGVNEKLFF. The full variable domain, its missing parts supplied by reference TRBV9 and TRBJ1-4, is DSGVTQTPKHLITATGQRVTLRCSPRSGDLSVYWYQQSLDQGLQFLIQYYNGEERAKGNILERFSAQQFPDLHSELNLSSLELGDSALYFCASSVGLGVNEKLFFGSGTQLSVL.

This clone occurred many times. V is TRBV19 and J is TRBJ1-5, with 10 bases lining up with TRBD1. From germline, CDR1 is LNHDA and CDR2 SQIVND (reference sequence). This CDR3 region has 15 residues. The V gene end was trimmed by 4 bases and the J gene end by 4 bases; junction bases not matched to a gene: 4. The CDR3, as DNA: TGTGCCAGTAGTAACGACAGGGGGCCAAATCAGCCCCAGCATTTT. Translation gives CASSNDRGPNQPQHF.

The chain recombines TRBV6-6 with TRBJ2-7; 9 bases align to TRBD1. The V segment lost 1 base and the J segment 2 bases; nucleotides outside the gene matches: 3. The CDR3 runs to 15 residues. Germline-derived CDR1 and CDR2 are MNHNY and SVGAGI (reference sequence). The CDR3 protein is CASSYLGQGTYEQYF. CDR3 coding DNA: TGTGCCAGCAGTTACTTGGGACAGGGAACCTACGAGCAGTACTTC.

This clone has a single count. The chain has TRBV7-9 and TRBJ2-7; unclear D gene. The CDR3 extends over 12 amino acids. The V and J ends lost 1 base and 7 bases respectively, with 8 bases between them. Germline V CDR1 and CDR2: SEHNR, FQNEAQ (reference sequence). The CDR3 coding sequence is TGTGCCAGCAGCTTAGATTATCGGGAGCAGTACTTC. Encoded protein: CASSLDYREQYF.

V gene TRBV11-2 combines with J gene TRBJ2-7; 7 bases align to TRBD1. The germline V gene encodes CDR1 SGHAT and CDR2 FQNNGV. The CDR3 totals 16 residues. V dropped 6 bases and J dropped 5; count of bases not matched to a gene: 16. In DNA form, the CDR3 reads TGTGCCAGCAGAGAGAGTTACAGGGGACCCGGAGACGAGCAGTACGTC. Its translation: CASRESYRGPGDEQYV.

With respect to this clone: Other DNA sequences in this sample translate to the same CDR3. The V gene is TRBV5-1, the J gene TRBJ2-5; 10 positions match TRBD1. The CDR3 length is 14 residues. V shed 4 bases and J 5 bases; nucleotides not matched to a gene: 5. The germline CDR1 and CDR2 sequences are SGHRS and YFSETQ. The CDR3 bases are TGCGCCAGCAGCCCAGGACAGGGGGGGGAGACCCAGTACTTC. Amino acids: CASSPGQGGETQYF.

In its sample, this clone was seen once. The J gene is TRBJ2-7, the V gene TRBV29-1, with 8 positions matching TRBD2. Germline lookup yields CDR1 SQVTM and CDR2 ANQGSEA. The CDR3 is made up of 13 amino acids. Trimming removed 4 bases from V and 2 bases from J; junction bases left unmatched: 4. The CDR3 nucleotides are TGCAGCGTTGGATCGGGGGGGGCCTACGAGCAGTACTTC. It codes for CSVGSGGAYEQYF.

This chain connects TRBV10-3 to TRBJ1-2; a possible D gene is TRBD1 (6 bases). This CDR3 region has 16 residues. The V gene lost 0 bases and the J gene lost 4 bases, with 15 bases spanning the gap. CDR1 ENHRY and CDR2 SYGVKD come from the germline V gene. CDR3 DNA sequence: TGTGCCATCAGTGAGTCGACCCGGCAGGGGAGCTATGGCTACACCTTC. This encodes CAISESTRQGSYGYTF.

The rearrangement joins TRBV5-6 to TRBJ1-5; D is unclear. CDR3 size: 17 residues. Germline V gene sequence: CDR1 SGHDT, CDR2 YYEEEE. V lost 0 bases and J lost 3, with 16 bases in between. As DNA, the CDR3 is TGTGCCAGCAGCTTGGTAGGGAGCGGCTCCCCCAATCAGCCCCAGCATTTT. It encodes CASSLVGSGSPNQPQHF. Using reference TRBV5-6 and TRBJ1-5 for the parts outside the CDR3, the full variable domain is DAGVTQSPTHLIKTRGQQVTLRCSPKSGHDTVSWYQQALGQGPQFIFQYYEEEERQRGNFPDRFSGHQFPNYSSELNVNALLLGDSALYLCASSLVGSGSPNQPQHFGDGTRLSIL.